Presented here are 26 T cell receptor beta chains from one specimen sequenced in a study of T-cell reconstitution after alpha-beta-depleted transplantation in children. Molecular barcoding with unique molecular identifiers was used for the TCRbeta library. TCRdb re-analysed the PCR reads in MiXCR, keeping a single row per CDR3 protein. The table lists fewer than 500,000 distinct CDR3 sequences, about 45% of them singletons, with 25% to 30% in the top ten. The source was PBMCs, collected before TCRalphabeta/CD19-depleted stem cell transplant. The receptors stem from a girl aged 2 to 10 with aplastic anemia, due to receive a stem cell transplant.

This clonotype showed up just a few times. In DNA, the CDR3 is TGTGCCAGCAGCGCCAGGGGACTAGCTATCGCAGATACGCAGTATTTT. It encodes CASSARGLAIADTQYF. The chain has TRBV13 and TRBJ2-3; TRBD2 matches 9 bases. The V gene's germline CDR1 is PRHDT and CDR2 FYEKMQ (reference sequence). The CDR3 runs to 16 residues. V was pared by 5 bases and J by 4 bases, with 10 bases of the junction left unmatched.

The chain has TRBV4-2 and TRBJ1-1; no clear D. Trimming left V 7 bases short and J 6 bases short, with 9 bases between. Per germline, CDR1 LGHNA and CDR2 YNFKEQ. The CDR3 is 11 amino acids. For the CDR3, the DNA is TGTGCCAGCACGGGGATGGCTGAAGCTTTCTTT. This gives the protein CASTGMAEAFF.

In its sample, this clonotype was seen a few times. V and J are TRBV5-1 and TRBJ1-2, with 7 nucleotides matching TRBD1. This CDR3 region has 17 residues. Unmatched junction bases numbered 15, after V lost 0 bases and J lost 7 bases. CDR1 is SGHRS and CDR2 is YFSETQ in the germline V gene. In DNA form, the CDR3 reads TGCGCCAGCAGCTTGGCCCCCGGGACAGAGGGGGAAGGTGGCTACACCTTC. As protein: CASSLAPGTEGEGGYTF.

This clonotype was seen many times. The chain couples TRBV12-3 or TRBV12-4 to TRBJ2-7; TRBD2 matches at 13 bases. Trimming at V came to 6 bases and at J to 2 bases, leaving 4 bases not matched to a gene. CDR3 size: 15 residues. CDR3 sequence reads: CASRPGLAGAYEQYF. CDR3 sequence (DNA): TGTGCCAGCAGGCCTGGACTAGCGGGGGCCTACGAGCAGTACTTC.

A word on this clonotype: Compared with germline, one end of the junction differs, possibly owing to a read error. This chain joins TRBV20-1 and TRBJ2-7; 8 bases match TRBD1. The CDR3 totals 13 residues. In germline, CDR1 is DFQATT, CDR2 SNEGSKA (reference sequence). The CDR3 DNA follows: TGCAGTGCTCCCGGGACAGGCCTATACGAGCGGTACTTC. Amino acids: CSAPGTGLYERYF.

This clonotype showed up just once. This sequence joins TRBV7-2 and TRBJ2-3; 13 bases agree with TRBD2. V was clipped by 6 bases and J by 9 bases; unmatched bases: 0. The CDR3 contains 12 residues. Germline CDR1 reads SGHTA; CDR2 reads FQGNSA. The CDR3, as DNA: TGTGCCAGCAGGACTAGCGGGAGGACGCAGTATTTT. Translating it yields CASRTSGRTQYF.

This clonotype was counted only a few times. The V gene is TRBV24-1, the J gene TRBJ2-3, with D tentatively TRBD1 or TRBD2 (6 bases each). CDR1 is KGHDR and CDR2 is SFDVKD in the germline V gene. V shed 3 bases and J shed 3 bases, with 9 bases lying between them. The CDR3 has 14 residues. The CDR3 loop is CATSDTGATDTQYF. The CDR3 nucleotides read TGTGCCACCAGTGATACGGGGGCAACAGATACGCAGTATTTT.

This chain connects TRBV20-1 to TRBJ2-3; D is possibly TRBD2 (5 bases). The CDR3 totals 15 residues. Germline CDR1 reads DFQATT; CDR2 reads SNEGSKA (reference sequence). Trimming shortened V by 5 bases and J by 6 bases, and 21 bases separated the two germline ends. The CDR3 DNA reads TGCAGTGCTCGATCGGGATCCTTTATGGGGGATACGCAGTATTTT. Its translation is CSARSGSFMGDTQYF.

The chain has TRBV27 and TRBJ2-4; 9 nucleotides line up with TRBD1. From germline, CDR1 is MNHEY and CDR2 SMNVEV (reference sequence). The CDR3 loop spans 16 amino acids. V shed 5 bases and J 6 bases; nucleotides not matched to a gene: 11. CDR3 DNA sequence: TGTGCCAGCAGTAACCTACAGGGGGCGCCTGTAAACATTCAGTACTTC. Amino acid sequence: CASSNLQGAPVNIQYF.

This clonotype showed up many times. The chain carries TRBV7-2 and TRBJ1-5; 12 bases match TRBD1. Trimming took 4 bases from V and 8 from J; bases not matched to a gene: 6. CDR3 length: 15 residues. Germline assignment: CDR1 SGHTA and CDR2 FQGNSA. The CDR3 here is CASSSGTGGPEPQHF. The CDR3 DNA is TGTGCCAGCAGCTCCGGGACAGGGGGCCCGGAGCCCCAGCATTTT.

The chain combines TRBV27 with TRBJ1-1, with TRBD1 identical over 10 bases. V trimming: 1 base; J trimming: 1 base; junction bases outside the gene matches: 6. CDR1 MNHEY and CDR2 SMNVEV come from the germline V gene (reference sequence). The CDR3 consists of 17 residues. Written as DNA, the CDR3 is TGTGCCAGCAGTTTATACCGGGACAGGGGTCGGAACACTGAAGCTTTCTTT. It codes for CASSLYRDRGRNTEAFF.

The rearrangement links TRBV6-6 to TRBJ2-7; either TRBD1 or TRBD2 may fit D (5 bases each). Germline V gene lookup returns CDR1 MNHNY and CDR2 SVGAGI (reference sequence). V was shortened by 3 bases and J by 7 bases, with 13 bases between the two germline ends. The CDR3 runs 13 residues. The CDR3 DNA reads as TGTGCCAGCAGTTATTATGGGACCGGTGAGCAGTACTTC. It specifies CASSYYGTGEQYF.

This clonotype was detected many times. The V call is TRBV11-2, the J call TRBJ2-1; D not resolved. The CDR3 loop spans 14 amino acids. Germline-derived CDR1 and CDR2 are SGHAT and FQNNGV. With 5 bases removed from V and 4 bases from J, the gap between germline ends came to 12 bases. The CDR3 DNA follows: TGTGCCAGCAGCCTCGACCCAAGATACAATGAGCAGTTCTTC. Translation: CASSLDPRYNEQFF.

The chain combines TRBV6-5 with TRBJ2-1; D uncertain. CDR1 MNHEY and CDR2 SVGAGI come from the germline V gene. The CDR3 is made up of 15 amino acids. V lost 2 bases and J lost 5, with 13 bases in between. The CDR3 region is CASSYQSRSNNEQFF. The CDR3 DNA is TGTGCCAGCAGTTACCAGAGCCGTTCCAACAATGAGCAGTTCTTC.

Comment on this clonotype: A much larger clonotype is one base distant, so this may be a read error. V is TRBV10-3 and J is TRBJ1-2, with TRBD1 matching 8 bases. Per germline, CDR1 ENHRY and CDR2 SYGVKD. CDR3 length: 11 amino acids. The DNA of the CDR3 is TGTGCCATCAGGACAGGGGTTGGCTTCACCTTC. It is translated as CAIRTGVGFTF.

V usage is TRBV6-6 and J usage is TRBJ2-2; weak D call: TRBD2 (5 bases). There are 13 residues in the CDR3. Between the trimmed V and J ends, which lost 6 bases and 6 bases, there was a span of 11 bases. Germline CDR1 MNHNY, CDR2 SVGAGI (reference sequence). The CDR3, as DNA: TGTGCCAGCAGGCGCGACGGGGCCGGGGAGCTGTTTTTT. Translated: CASRRDGAGELFF.

The chain carries TRBV5-1 and TRBJ1-1, with D perhaps matching TRBD1 (6 bases). Trimming removed 4 bases from V and 1 base from J, with 14 bases in between. The CDR3 loop spans 15 amino acids. The germline CDR1 and CDR2 sequences are SGHRS and YFSETQ. The CDR3 protein is CASSTYRDQNTEAFF. The CDR3 DNA reads TGCGCCAGCAGCACCTACAGGGATCAGAACACTGAAGCTTTCTTT.

This chain connects TRBV20-1 to TRBJ2-3, with D unresolved. The CDR3 runs 16 residues. The germline V gene encodes CDR1 DFQATT and CDR2 SNEGSKA (reference sequence). Between the trimmed V and J ends, which lost 3 bases and 1 base, there was a span of 17 bases. The DNA of the CDR3 is TGCAGTGCTAGCCTTAGACTCGCGACCGGCACAGATACGCAGTATTTT. Protein: CSASLRLATGTDTQYF.

V usage is TRBV19 and J usage is TRBJ2-2, with D possibly being TRBD2 (6 bases). Trimming removed 7 bases from V and 6 bases from J, with 15 bases in between. The germline CDR1 and CDR2 sequences are LNHDA and SQIVND (reference sequence). This CDR3 has 14 amino acids. The CDR3 loop is CASTRREWAGELFF. The CDR3, as DNA: TGTGCCAGTACCAGACGGGAGTGGGCCGGGGAGCTGTTTTTT.

V gene TRBV4-1 combines with J gene TRBJ2-6, with D unresolved. Trimming cost V 3 bases and J 0 bases, with 15 bases left between them. Germline assignment: CDR1 MGHRA and CDR2 YSYEKL. The CDR3 extends over 18 amino acids. Written as DNA, the CDR3 is TGCGCCAGCAGCCAGGCCCGCGACCTCAGCTCTGGGGCCAACGTCCTGACTTTC. This codes for CASSQARDLSSGANVLTF.

This clonotype was counted at least ten times. This rearrangement joins TRBV7-2 to TRBJ1-1; no definite D call. The V gene's germline CDR1 is SGHTA and CDR2 FQGNSA. The V and J ends lost 0 bases and 1 base respectively, with 9 bases between them. The CDR3 loop spans 15 amino acids. CDR3 amino acids: CASSLAAATNTEAFF. The CDR3 region has the DNA TGTGCCAGCAGCTTAGCGGCGGCAACGAACACTGAAGCTTTCTTT. Using reference TRBV7-2 and TRBJ1-1 for the parts outside the CDR3, the full variable domain is GAGVSQSPSNKVTEKGKDVELRCDPISGHTALYWYRQSLGQGLEFLIYFQGNSAPDKSGLPSDRFSAERTGGSVSTLTIQRTQQEDSAVYLCASSLAAATNTEAFFGQGTRLTVV.

J is TRBJ2-5 and V is TRBV4-1; D possibly matches TRBD1 or TRBD2 (6 bases each). Per the germline V gene, CDR1 is MGHRA and CDR2 is YSYEKL. The CDR3 runs to 14 residues. V was clipped by 0 bases and J by 7 bases, with 12 bases between them. CDR3 coding DNA: TGCGCCAGCAGCCAAGAGGGGCCGGGGGCGACCCAGTACTTC. Translating gives CASSQEGPGATQYF.

On this clonotype itself: The junction departs from the called germline gene at one end, perhaps through a read error. In DNA form, the CDR3 reads TGTGCCAGCAGCCACGACGCGGGGGCCTCCTACAACGAGCAGTTCTTC. Translating gives CASSHDAGASYNEQFF. This chain uses TRBV7-2 with TRBJ2-1; D is possibly TRBD2 (7 bases). Germline V gene data show CDR1 as SGHTA and CDR2 as FQGNSA. The CDR3 length is 16 residues.

This clonotype was detected ten times or more. CDR3: CASSLWASGTLNTEAFF. CDR3 bases: TGTGCCAGCAGTTTATGGGCGTCCGGGACATTGAACACTGAAGCTTTCTTT. The V and J genes are TRBV27 and TRBJ1-1; D may be TRBD1 (6 bases). Germline-derived CDR1 and CDR2 are MNHEY and SMNVEV (reference sequence). The V and J ends lost 1 base and 0 bases respectively, with 15 bases between them. The CDR3 covers 17 residues.

As DNA, the CDR3 is TGCAGCGTTGAAATGGGGACAAGGAGGGCAGATACGCAGTATTTT. Translating gives CSVEMGTRRADTQYF. The chain combines TRBV29-1 with TRBJ2-3; D assignment may be TRBD1 or TRBD2 (6 bases each). Trimming pared 2 bases from V and 4 bases from J, leaving 16 bases between. The CDR3 spans 15 residues. Germline CDR1 is SQVTM and CDR2 is ANQGSEA.

This clonotype has a single count. V gene TRBV7-9 combines with J gene TRBJ2-7, with TRBD2 matching 11 bases. The CDR3 covers 17 residues. From germline, CDR1 is SEHNR and CDR2 FQNEAQ (reference sequence). V lost 0 bases and J lost 7; bases outside the gene matches: 11. The CDR3 region is CASSLALASGRIKEQYF. The CDR3 nucleotides read TGTGCCAGCAGCTTAGCGCTGGCTAGCGGGAGGATAAAGGAGCAGTACTTC.